Listed here are 26 T cell receptor beta chains from one sample, sequenced in a study of blood T cells in healthy people across ages (dated by TCRdb to about 2015). The library was made by 5' RACE. The data were produced on an Illumina HiSeq 2500. The second PCR ran for about 7 to 11 cycles and used a J-beta primer mix along with a sample-barcoded 5' primer. TCRdb ran its own pipeline on the public reads, namely fastp trimming at Q25 and MiXCR clone calling, and kept in-frame beta chains. Entries are consolidated by CDR3 protein sequence, retaining the most common genes and DNA. This sample comprises more than 550,000 distinct CDR3 sequences, approximately 22% of them detected only once. Together, the top ten hold under 25% of the sample. Sequencing was performed on blood. The receptors originated from a man between 65 and 85 years old in good health.

Comment on this clonotype: A read error may produce the germline difference seen at one junction end. Here the CDR3 reads CASSVQVNTGAFF. In DNA form, the CDR3 reads TGTGCCAGCAGCGTCCAGGTGAACACTGGAGCTTTCTTT. The genes are TRBV9 and TRBJ1-1; D gene unclear. The length of the CDR3 is 13 residues. Germline V CDR1 and CDR2: SGDLS, YYNGEE.

The chain recombines TRBV4-1 with TRBJ2-5, with 9 bases that match TRBD1. Germline V CDR1 and CDR2: MGHRA, YSYEKL. The CDR3 totals 14 residues. Trimming at V came to 4 bases and at J to 5 bases, leaving 5 bases not matched to a gene. The CDR3 DNA sequence: TGCGCCAGCAGCCGAGGACAGGGGTTGGAGACCCAGTACTTC. It translates to CASSRGQGLETQYF.

This clonotype was observed a few times. The chain has TRBV5-1 and TRBJ2-1; D assignment may be TRBD1 or TRBD2 (5 bases each). This CDR3 contains 16 residues. Germline V gives CDR1 SGHRS, CDR2 YFSETQ. V was clipped by 4 bases and J by 5 bases, with 19 bases between them. The CDR3 DNA reads TGCGCCAGCAGCGGGGCGACCGGGACGGTGAACAATGAGCAGTTCTTC. The encoded protein is CASSGATGTVNNEQFF.

Ten or more counts support this clonotype. The chain couples TRBV12-3 or TRBV12-4 to TRBJ2-6; possible D gene TRBD2, 6 bases. The CDR3 length is 13 residues. With 2 bases removed from V and 12 bases from J, the gap between germline ends came to 11 bases. CDR3 bases: TGTGCCAGCAGTTTACATTGGGGAGGCGTCCTGACTTTC. Amino acids: CASSLHWGGVLTF.

This chain joins TRBV4-1 and TRBJ2-3; 11 bases match TRBD2. The CDR3 length is 17 residues. CDR1 MGHRA and CDR2 YSYEKL come from the germline V gene. V lost 0 bases to trimming and J lost 6 bases; unmatched junction nucleotides: 8. The CDR3 region has the DNA TGCGCCAGCAGCCAAGAGGCTAGCGGGGGGCCATGGGATACGCAGTATTTT. This codes for CASSQEASGGPWDTQYF.

This clonotype was recorded a few times. The chain employs TRBV14 and TRBJ1-4, with 9 bases aligning to TRBD1. The CDR3 loop spans 15 amino acids. From germline, CDR1 is SGHDN and CDR2 FVKESK. V shed 0 bases and J 7 bases; nucleotides not matched to a gene: 3. CDR3 coding DNA: TGTGCCAGCAGCCAAGATAACAGGGGGCCTGAAAAACTGTTTTTT. It specifies CASSQDNRGPEKLFF. Filled out from reference TRBV14 and TRBJ1-4, the complete variable domain reads EAGVTQFPSHSVIEKGQTVTLRCDPISGHDNLYWYRRVMGKEIKFLLHFVKESKQDESGMPNNRFLAERTGGTYSTLKVQPAELEDSGVYFCASSQDNRGPEKLFFGSGTQLSVL.

The chain is built from TRBV20-1 and TRBJ1-4; D unclear. This CDR3 has 13 amino acids. The V and J ends lost 4 bases and 0 bases respectively, with 6 bases between them. The V gene's germline CDR1 is DFQATT and CDR2 SNEGSKA (reference sequence). CDR3 sequence: CSATHTTNEKLFF. The CDR3, as DNA: TGCAGTGCTACCCATACAACTAATGAAAAACTGTTTTTT.

This clonotype occurred a few times. The rearrangement joins TRBV29-1 to TRBJ1-1; D may be TRBD1 (6 bases). CDR1 and CDR2 (germline): SQVTM, ANQGSEA. CDR3 length: 11 residues. Between the trimmed V and J ends, which lost 7 bases and 10 bases, there was a span of 16 bases. The CDR3, as DNA: TGCAGCGGGGCCTCGGGGGCAGGAGCTTTCTTT. Amino acids: CSGASGAGAFF.

This clonotype was observed a few times. The V and J genes are TRBV19 and TRBJ1-5, with D possibly TRBD1 on 6 matching bases. CDR3 size: 16 residues. Trimming pared 4 bases from V and 5 bases from J, leaving 18 bases between. CDR1 is LNHDA, CDR2 SQIVND, per germline (reference sequence). The CDR3 spells CASSTLLQGADQPQHF. The CDR3 nucleotides read TGTGCCAGTAGTACACTCCTACAGGGAGCCGATCAGCCCCAGCATTTT.

In DNA, the CDR3 is TGTGCCTGGAGCTATAGCGGGCAAAACCCCCGACAGTACTTC. Amino acid sequence: CAWSYSGQNPRQYF. The J gene is TRBJ2-4, the V gene TRBV30; 7 bases match TRBD2. With V trimmed by 3 bases and J by 13 bases, 15 bases remained unmatched. The CDR3 length is 14 residues. Germline V gene sequence: CDR1 GTSNPN, CDR2 SVGIG (reference sequence).

The chain has TRBV4-3 and TRBJ2-7; 8 bases align to TRBD1. Trimming took 9 bases from V and 5 from J; bases not matched to a gene: 6. The length of the CDR3 is 12 residues. Germline V gives CDR1 LGHNA, CDR2 YSLEER. In DNA form, the CDR3 reads TGCGCCAGTGGACAGGGCTTCAACGAGCAGTACGTC. This encodes CASGQGFNEQYV.

This clonotype was seen once. CDR3 bases: TGCAGCGTTGGTTGGAGGGGGCGACAAGAGACCCAGTACTTC. Amino acids: CSVGWRGRQETQYF. The chain links TRBV29-1 to TRBJ2-5, with TRBD1 as a possible D gene (7 bases). Germline CDR1 is SQVTM and CDR2 is ANQGSEA. V lost 4 bases, J lost 2 bases, and 14 bases lay in between. The CDR3 extends over 14 amino acids. Supplemented by reference TRBV29-1 and TRBJ2-5, the full variable domain reads SAVISQKPSRDICQRGTSLTIQCQVDSQVTMMFWYRQQPGQSLTLIATANQGSEATYESGFVIDKFPISRPNLTFSTLTVSNMSPEDSSIYLCSVGWRGRQETQYFGPGTRLLVL.

This clonotype was counted a few times. The chain combines TRBV6-2 or TRBV6-3 with TRBJ2-5; a possible D gene is TRBD2 (5 bases). The end of the DNA aligns better with TRBJ2-1, so the J call may be wrong. CDR1 MNHEY and CDR2 SVGEGT come from the germline V gene. This CDR3 spans 12 amino acids. The CDR3 loop reads CASSTVLAEQFF. CDR3 bases: TGTGCCAGCAGTACGGTCTTAGCGGAGCAGTTCTTC.

The chain recombines TRBV12-3 or TRBV12-4 with TRBJ1-1, with D tentatively TRBD1 (6 bases). This CDR3 is built from 14 residues. The V end lost 8 bases, the J end lost 5 bases, and 18 bases lay between the germline ends. CDR3 residues: CASDYREGGTEAFF. The CDR3, as DNA: TGTGCCAGCGACTACAGAGAGGGGGGTACTGAAGCTTTCTTT.

This clonotype was counted only a few times. V usage is TRBV9 and J usage is TRBJ2-3; TRBD1 matches at 11 bases. Losses at the gene ends were 2 bases for V and 6 bases for J; bases not matched to a gene: 8. This CDR3 region has 16 residues. Germline loops: CDR1 SGDLS, CDR2 YYNGEE. DNA of the CDR3: TGTGCCAGCAGCGTTGGGACAGGGGGTCTTGAGGATACGCAGTATTTT. It specifies CASSVGTGGLEDTQYF.

This clonotype was picked up many times. This chain connects TRBV12-3 or TRBV12-4 to TRBJ1-2, with a possible D match to TRBD1 (5 bases). V was clipped by 3 bases and J by 8 bases, with 10 bases between them. This CDR3 has 12 amino acids. CDR3 DNA: TGTGCCAGCAGTTTGGCAGGGACGGGCTACACCTTC. Residues: CASSLAGTGYTF.

The V and J genes are TRBV9 and TRBJ1-1; 9 nucleotides match TRBD1. The CDR3 extends over 16 amino acids. Germline V gene sequence: CDR1 SGDLS, CDR2 YYNGEE. V lost 4 bases and J lost 4; bases outside the gene matches: 11. CDR3 in DNA: TGTGCCAGCAGCTCAGGACAGGGGTTAATTGGCACTGAAGCTTTCTTT. Translated, it gives CASSSGQGLIGTEAFF.

This rearrangement joins TRBV6-1 to TRBJ1-6, with D possibly TRBD1 on 6 matching bases. This CDR3 region has 16 residues. Per the germline V gene, CDR1 is MNHNS and CDR2 is SASEGT. V gave up 5 bases and J gave up 7 bases, with 18 bases separating them. The CDR3 is CASSPINRVKNSPLHF. The CDR3 nucleotides read TGTGCCAGCAGTCCGATTAACAGGGTAAAGAATTCACCCCTCCACTTT.

This clonotype was seen more than once but under ten times. V usage is TRBV28 and J usage is TRBJ2-5; no definite D call. The CDR3 has 14 amino acids. With 7 bases removed from V and 3 bases from J, the gap between germline ends came to 15 bases. From germline, CDR1 is MDHEN and CDR2 SYDVKM. As DNA, the CDR3 is TGTGCCAGCAAATCTCCAGCAACCAAAGAGACCCAGTACTTC. Residues: CASKSPATKETQYF.

This clonotype was counted a few times. The rearrangement uses TRBV12-3 or TRBV12-4 and TRBJ2-4, with a tentative D call TRBD2 (6 bases). This CDR3 region has 15 residues. The germline V and J ends were trimmed by 3 bases and 6 bases, with 15 bases remaining between them. CDR3 amino acids: CASSFADRGLNIQYF. CDR3 nucleotide sequence: TGTGCCAGCAGTTTTGCCGACCGGGGGTTAAACATTCAGTACTTC.

The V call is TRBV25-1, the J call TRBJ2-1; 10 nucleotides match TRBD1. J lost 5 bases, V lost 0 bases, and 4 bases had no gene match. The CDR3 is 16 amino acids. From germline, CDR1 is MGHDK and CDR2 SYGVNS. CDR3 DNA sequence: TGTGCCAGCAGTGAATACAGGACAGGGGGGGACAATGAGCAGTTCTTC. Translation gives CASSEYRTGGDNEQFF.

The chain joins TRBV29-1 to TRBJ1-1, with 12 positions matching TRBD1. V lost 4 bases and J lost 10; bases outside the gene matches: 10. CDR3 size: 14 residues. Germline lookup yields CDR1 SQVTM and CDR2 ANQGSEA. CDR3: CSVVGDRGHSGAFF. DNA of the CDR3: TGCAGCGTTGTAGGGGACAGGGGGCATAGTGGAGCTTTCTTT.

This clonotype was seen repeatedly, ten times or more. The chain employs TRBV3-1 and TRBJ1-2; D remains unclear. The CDR3 is 16 residues long. Trimming removed 4 bases at V and 1 base at J, with 16 bases between. Germline V gene lookup returns CDR1 LGHDT and CDR2 YNNKEL (reference sequence). In DNA, the CDR3 is TGTGCCAGCAGCCCCCCTTGGGCGATAAGTAACTATGGCTACACCTTC. Translation: CASSPPWAISNYGYTF.

This chain joins TRBV6-2 or TRBV6-3 and TRBJ2-7; 9 bases are shared with TRBD2. After removal of 6 bases from V and 2 bases from J, the junction contained 8 bases not matched to a gene. Germline CDR1 is MNHEY and CDR2 is SVGEGT. The CDR3 extends over 15 amino acids. CDR3 coding DNA: TGTGCCAGCAGGTCTCTAGCGGGACTTACCTACGAGCAGTACTTC. Encoded protein: CASRSLAGLTYEQYF.

This clonotype was counted a few times. V usage is TRBV28 and J usage is TRBJ1-1, with a possible D match to TRBD1 (6 bases). Between the trimmed V and J ends, which lost 6 bases and 4 bases, there was a span of 15 bases. The CDR3 runs to 14 residues. Looked up from germline, CDR1 is MDHEN and CDR2 is SYDVKM. The CDR3 nucleotides are TGTGCCAGCAGCTCCTCGGACAGAAGCACTGAAGCTTTCTTT. Protein sequence: CASSSSDRSTEAFF.

This clonotype was counted a few times. The V and J genes are TRBV12-3 or TRBV12-4 and TRBJ2-1; D remains ambiguous. The CDR3 totals 15 residues. V was shortened by 7 bases and J by 1 base, with 14 bases between the two germline ends. This CDR3 is CASTRSGGSYNEQFF. The CDR3 DNA sequence: TGTGCCAGCACCCGCTCGGGCGGTTCCTACAATGAGCAGTTCTTC.